This T cell receptor (beta chain) derives from a study of response to subunit inactivated influenza vaccine. Study-wide results and limits: It was the authors' suggestion that each seasonal influenza vaccination recruits few new T cells.

MiXCR was run by TCRdb on the RT-PCR reads, yielding one entry per CDR3 protein. This table holds some 640,000 distinct CDR3 sequences, approximately 15% found once. Germline values: CDR1 DFQATT, CDR2 SNEGSKA (reference sequence). V dropped 2 bases and J dropped 4 bases, with 8 bases sitting between them. The CDR3 covers 12 residues. A word on this clonotype: The antigen remains undetermined.

This TCR derives from a man aged 50-60 years who received an inactivated influenza vaccine. The V gene is TRBV20-1, the J gene TRBJ1-1; D call uncertain. The specimen was PBMCs from blood, collected around 14 days before vaccination. This chain's CDR3 is CSARRDFTEAFF. The DNA for the CDR3 is TGCAGTGCTAGAAGGGATTTCACTGAAGCTTTCTTT.